One sample yielded the 22 T cell receptor beta chains listed below, sequenced in a study of human T cells and chemical hapten exposure. TCRdb redid the calling of the RACE reads with MiXCR, one entry per CDR3 protein. The sample has roughly 120,000 distinct CDR3 sequences, approximately 9.1% seen once. Time point meaning: healthy volunteer bleed at 2 weeks. Sequencing started from total RNA isolated from unfractionated whole blood. Sequencing was carried out using whole blood. These receptors were collected from a male donor in good health. Some clones in this sample may be carry-over from other donors' samples.

The sample holds a few counts of this clonotype. V gene TRBV20-1 combines with J gene TRBJ2-1, with D possibly being TRBD1 or TRBD2 (5 bases each). V gave up 0 bases and J gave up 5 bases, with 11 bases separating them. CDR3 length: 14 amino acids. CDR1 is DFQATT and CDR2 is SNEGSKA in the germline V gene (reference sequence). In DNA, the CDR3 is TGCAGTGCTAGAGATCCCGGGACGGACAATGAGCAGTTCTTC. Encoded protein: CSARDPGTDNEQFF.

At least ten counts were recorded for this clonotype. V is TRBV4-3 and J is TRBJ2-2; 8 positions agree with TRBD1. Germline V lookup: CDR1 LGHNA, CDR2 YSLEER. The CDR3 extends over 17 amino acids. V shed 0 bases, J shed 7 bases, and the junction held 10 bases outside the gene matches. CDR3 DNA: TGCGCCAGCAGCCAAGATCCCGCAGGGGGCCTTGTCGGGGAGCTGTTTTTT. It translates to CASSQDPAGGLVGELFF.

CDR3 in DNA: TGTGCCAGCAGGGCGGGGAGGCGCACTAATGAAAAACTGTTTTTT. This gives the protein CASRAGRRTNEKLFF. The V call is TRBV9, the J call TRBJ1-4; D is ambiguous. Deletions cut 5 bases from V and 2 bases from J, with 13 bases between. Germline CDR1 is SGDLS and CDR2 is YYNGEE. This CDR3 has 15 residues.

Only a few counts were recorded for this clonotype. V and J are TRBV14 and TRBJ1-4; no reliable D call. Germline V CDR1 and CDR2: SGHDN, FVKESK. This CDR3 region has 12 residues. V lost 5 bases and J lost 7, with 8 bases in between. CDR3 nucleotide sequence: TGTGCCAGCAGCTCCCCCCCTGAAAAACTGTTTTTT. It specifies CASSSPPEKLFF. Filled out from reference TRBV14 and TRBJ1-4, the complete variable domain reads EAGVTQFPSHSVIEKGQTVTLRCDPISGHDNLYWYRRVMGKEIKFLLHFVKESKQDESGMPNNRFLAERTGGTYSTLKVQPAELEDSGVYFCASSSPPEKLFFGSGTQLSVL.

A few counts support this clonotype. The genes are TRBV7-2 and TRBJ1-1, with D maybe TRBD1 (5 bases). Trimming left V 6 bases short and J 5 bases short, with 7 bases between. This CDR3 contains 11 residues. Germline V lookup: CDR1 SGHTA, CDR2 FQGNSA. The CDR3: CASRAGTEAFF. CDR3 nucleotides: TGTGCCAGCAGGGCAGGGACTGAAGCTTTCTTT.

This clonotype was picked up many times. The chain is built from TRBV6-2 or TRBV6-3 and TRBJ1-6, with D unresolved. This CDR3 is 14 amino acids long. Germline CDR1 is MNHEY and CDR2 is SVGEGT. Trimming cost V 6 bases and J 8 bases, with 14 bases left between them. The CDR3 nucleotides are TGTGCCAGCAGCCAAATCTCAGGCTATTCACCCCTCCACTTT. Protein: CASSQISGYSPLHF.

Only a few counts were recorded for this clonotype. The chain carries TRBV7-9 and TRBJ1-5, with no clear D. Germline CDR1 and CDR2: SEHNR and FQNEAQ (reference sequence). V lost 1 base to trimming and J lost 6 bases, with 7 bases between them. The CDR3 totals 13 residues. The CDR3 DNA reads TGTGCCAGCAGCTTAGGGTCTGGTCAGCCCCAGCATTTT. Protein sequence: CASSLGSGQPQHF.

This clonotype was recorded at least ten times. The rearrangement links TRBV25-1 to TRBJ1-2; D unresolved. Germline V gene lookup returns CDR1 MGHDK and CDR2 SYGVNS. This CDR3 has 13 amino acids. V dropped 4 bases and J dropped 6 bases, with 12 bases sitting between them. The CDR3 region is CASSARAENGYTF. CDR3 DNA: TGTGCCAGCAGTGCAAGGGCCGAAAATGGCTACACCTTC.

V gene TRBV7-9 combines with J gene TRBJ2-7; 7 nucleotides agree with TRBD1. J gave up 3 bases and V 6 bases, and 8 bases lay outside the gene matches. CDR3 length: 14 residues. The germline gives CDR1 SEHNR, CDR2 FQNEAQ (reference sequence). CDR3 DNA sequence: TGTGCCAGCAGTGCCCCGGGACAGCACTACGAGCAGTACTTC. Protein product: CASSAPGQHYEQYF.

This clonotype was seen a handful of times. This chain connects TRBV12-3 or TRBV12-4 to TRBJ1-5; possibly TRBD1 for D (5 bases). CDR3 length equals 16 residues. Trimming left V 1 base short and J 0 bases short, with 10 bases between. CDR3 loop: CASSLGDVYSNQPQHF. In DNA form, the CDR3 reads TGTGCCAGCAGTTTAGGGGACGTTTATAGCAATCAGCCCCAGCATTTT.

This clonotype was recorded once. A much larger clonotype is one base distant, so this may be a read error. The rearrangement joins TRBV7-9 to TRBJ1-1; D may be TRBD1 (6 bases). From germline, CDR1 is SEHNR and CDR2 FQNEAQ (reference sequence). The CDR3 contains 12 residues. CDR3 region: CVSSLGDREAFF. CDR3 nucleotide sequence: TGTGTCAGCAGCTTAGGAGACAGGGAAGCTTTCTTT.

The chain recombines TRBV6-6 with TRBJ2-3; D is unresolved. The germline V gene encodes CDR1 MNHNY and CDR2 SVGAGI (reference sequence). This CDR3 region has 12 residues. V lost 6 bases, J lost 2 bases, and 6 bases lay in between. Here the CDR3 DNA reads TGTGCCAGCAGCCTAAACACAGATACGCAGTATTTT. Amino acid sequence: CASSLNTDTQYF.

This sequence joins TRBV19 and TRBJ1-1; D might be TRBD1 (6 bases). The ends were cut back, 3 bases at V and 4 bases at J, with 21 bases in the middle. This CDR3 has 17 amino acids. CDR1 is LNHDA, CDR2 SQIVND, per germline (reference sequence). This chain's CDR3 is CASSIQAQGILLTEAFF. The CDR3 DNA follows: TGTGCCAGTAGTATCCAAGCCCAGGGGATTCTGCTCACTGAAGCTTTCTTT.

This clonotype was picked up a small number of times. The CDR3 is CSVEDKGRHEQFF. The CDR3 bases are TGCAGCGTTGAAGATAAAGGACGCCATGAGCAGTTCTTC. The V call is TRBV29-1, the J call TRBJ2-1; D is undetermined. CDR1 is SQVTM, CDR2 ANQGSEA, per germline. The CDR3 is made up of 13 amino acids. Trimming removed 0 bases at V and 8 bases at J, with 11 bases between.

This clonotype was recorded many times. This rearrangement joins TRBV4-2 to TRBJ2-1; TRBD1 matches at 11 bases. V was pared by 0 bases and J by 3 bases, with 1 base of the junction left unmatched. The germline CDR1 and CDR2 sequences are LGHNA and YNFKEQ. The CDR3 is 16 amino acids. As DNA, the CDR3 is TGTGCCAGCAGCCAAGATGGGACAGGGGGCTACAATGAGCAGTTCTTC. Protein sequence: CASSQDGTGGYNEQFF.

The chain uses TRBV4-1 and TRBJ2-2; weak D call: TRBD2 (5 bases). Germline CDR1 MGHRA, CDR2 YSYEKL. V gave up 5 bases and J gave up 7 bases, with 8 bases separating them. This CDR3 comprises 12 residues. The CDR3 nucleotides read TGCGCCAGCAGCAGGGAGAACGGGGAGCTGTTTTTT. It is translated as CASSRENGELFF.

The rearrangement joins TRBV14 to TRBJ2-5, with unresolved D. The germline V gene has CDR1 SGHDN and CDR2 FVKESK. Between the trimmed V and J ends, which lost 4 bases and 5 bases, there was a span of 17 bases. The CDR3 runs to 15 residues. The CDR3 sequence: CASSREPGPRETQYF. In DNA, the CDR3 is TGTGCCAGCAGCCGAGAACCGGGCCCTCGGGAGACCCAGTACTTC.

The chain employs TRBV19 and TRBJ2-7, with 9 bases fitting TRBD1. The CDR3 loop spans 14 amino acids. After removal of 5 bases from V and 5 bases from J, the junction contained 7 bases not matched to a gene. Germline V gene lookup returns CDR1 LNHDA and CDR2 SQIVND (reference sequence). CDR3 region: CASSPRTGAHEQYF. Here the CDR3 DNA reads TGTGCCAGTAGTCCCCGGACAGGGGCCCACGAGCAGTACTTC.

This clonotype was seen only a few times. This sequence joins TRBV4-1 and TRBJ1-4, with D unresolved. The germline V gene encodes CDR1 MGHRA and CDR2 YSYEKL. The CDR3 totals 14 residues. The ends were cut back, 0 bases at V and 12 bases at J, with 14 bases in the middle. CDR3 loop: CASSQEGGGWELFF. As DNA, the CDR3 is TGCGCCAGCAGCCAAGAAGGTGGCGGTTGGGAACTGTTTTTT.

This clonotype was seen a few times. J is TRBJ2-7 and V is TRBV20-1; D might be TRBD2 (5 bases). CDR3 size: 15 residues. V lost 3 bases and J 0 bases, leaving 15 bases between the germline ends. CDR1 is DFQATT, CDR2 SNEGSKA, per germline (reference sequence). This CDR3 is CSARGLAGDSYEQYF. Here the CDR3 DNA reads TGCAGTGCTAGGGGTCTGGCGGGCGACTCCTACGAGCAGTACTTC.

This clonotype turned up a few times. This chain joins TRBV20-1 and TRBJ2-5; D is possibly TRBD2 (6 bases). V was cut by 7 bases and J by 1 base, with 13 bases left in between. The CDR3 spans 13 residues. Germline V CDR1 and CDR2: DFQATT, SNEGSKA (reference sequence). CDR3 loop: CSGREVSQETQYF. The CDR3 region has the DNA TGCAGTGGCAGGGAGGTGTCCCAAGAGACCCAGTACTTC.

In its sample, this clonotype was seen many times. V and J are TRBV12-3 or TRBV12-4 and TRBJ2-3; D not certain. The V end lost 3 bases, the J end lost 0 bases, and 7 bases lay between the germline ends. This CDR3 spans 14 amino acids. As DNA, the CDR3 is TGTGCCAGCAGTTTCCGGCAGAGCACAGATACGCAGTATTTT. Translating gives CASSFRQSTDTQYF.